Below, one T cell receptor delta chain is given with its context. Based on its abundance in the sample, this clone is large (0.1 to 1%). Its antigen specificity is not known. No base quality values were provided; no much bigger clone lies one nucleotide off. Distinct nucleotide sequences in the sample also encode this CDR3. The CDR3 holds 14 amino acids from the cysteine to the phenylalanine. The DNA shown is the 42-base CDR3, in frame from base 1. Sequences GEAIGNYY (CDR1) and EKD (CDR2) are obtained from the germline V gene. V is shortened by 0 bases, J by 0 bases, and the region joining them spans 4 bases. TCRdb shows the sequencer as Illumina MiSeq. As for the authors' bioinformatics: For publicity analysis, the Vgamma9Vdelta2 and nonVgamma9Vdelta2 bulk CDR3 files were merged for each subject into one combined repertoire per subject. CDR3 publicity was scored from 0 to 19 by checking each amino acid sequence across 9 single-cell datasets and 10 bulk repertoires, using base R and dplyr. TCRdb processed the public reads again with the CATT caller, after which rows with matching DNA were combined. The V and J calls and clone size are TCRdb's, not the authors'. Across this sample there are over 1,100 delta-chain clones, with approximately 10% seen only once. The top ten constitute about an eighth of the sample.

These data belong to a study of fetal and pediatric gammadelta thymocytes (dated by TCRdb to the early 2020s). For the study in its entirety: Previously published data and newly generated, unpublished data were combined in the bulk gammadelta thymocyte repertoires, which were used to strengthen a single-cell study of gammadelta thymocyte development. In total, the bulk gammadelta thymocyte repertoire set covered ten or so subjects, made up of 7 pediatric thymus donors and 3 fetal thymus donors. Unpublished data were combined with previously published data (refs 27,28) to make up the bulk gammadelta thymocyte repertoires. To increase subject numbers and strengthen the CDR3 publicity analysis, bulk TCR repertoire data were added.

What the work shows at the level of the full study, not this receptor alone: Compared with post-natal repertoires, fetal gammadelta thymocyte repertoires were previously reported to be enriched for TRDV2, TRGV8 and TRGV9 usage, low N additions and public CDR3s.

Fetal thymuses came from elective pregnancy terminations at 14 to 22 weeks estimated gestational age, performed for socio-psychological reasons in Singapore. All fetuses were judged to be structurally normal by ultrasound prior to termination and by gross morphological examination after termination. Thymocytes were stained with Zombie NIR viability dye plus antibodies to CD3 (UCHT1), TCRgammadelta (11F2), TCRVgamma9 (IMMU360) and TCRVdelta2 (IMMU389). Bulk TRD and TRG CDR3 repertoires were generated separately from sorted Vgamma9Vdelta2 and nonVgamma9Vdelta2 gammadelta thymocytes of human fetal and pediatric thymuses. Thymic cell suspensions from fetal and post-natal thymuses were prepared as previously described. NonVgamma9Vdelta2 thymocytes were sorted as CD3+ gammadeltaTCR+ cells lacking the Vgamma9+Vdelta2+ phenotype. A FACS Aria III cell sorter (BD Biosciences) was used to carry out the cell sorting.

The V and J segments used are TRDV2 and TRDJ2; no D gene is confidently identified. The clonotype comes from a human fetus. The sequenced material came from non-Vgamma9Vdelta2 gamma-delta T cells from the thymus. This sample's cell subset or site label indicates: CD3+gammadeltaTCR+ thymocytes not co-expressing Vgamma9 and Vdelta2. The nucleotide sequence reads as follows: TGTGCCTGTGACACCGGGGCTTTGACAGCACAACTCTTCTTT. Its protein product is CACDTGALTAQLFF.